The 10 T cell receptor beta chains given below trace back to one sample, sequenced in a study of blood T cell repertoires in COVID-19. Method: immunoSEQ multiplex PCR; TCRdb's copy keeps in-frame clones and lacks some. Seen here are about 130,000 clones, around 81% observed once, and the top ten hold 3.8%. The specimen sequenced was peripheral blood. The receptors were gathered from a woman between 50 and 59 years old with acute or convalescent COVID-19.

The rearrangement links TRBV7-3 to TRBJ2-1; a possible D gene is TRBD2 (6 bases). The CDR3 spans 17 residues. Trimming shortened V by 5 bases and J by 2 bases, and 19 bases separated the two germline ends. Germline V gene data show CDR1 as SGHTA and CDR2 as FQGTGA. The CDR3 sequence is CASSRSGGGEAYNEQFF. The CDR3 coding sequence is TGTGCCAGCAGCCGAAGTGGCGGAGGGGAAGCCTACAATGAGCAGTTCTTC. Full variable domain (missing parts from reference TRBV7-3 and TRBJ2-1): GAGVSQTPSNKVTEKGKYVELRCDPISGHTALYWYRQSLGQGPEFLIYFQGTGAADDSGLPNDRFFAVRPEGSVSTLKIQRTERGDSAVYLCASSRSGGGEAYNEQFFGPGTRLTVL.

The V call is TRBV27, the J call TRBJ1-4; 9 nucleotides line up with TRBD1. V was clipped by 7 bases and J by 4 bases; unmatched bases: 7. Germline values: CDR1 MNHEY, CDR2 SMNVEV (reference sequence). The CDR3 is 15 residues long. CDR3 bases: TGTGCCAGCACCCTCCCGGACAGGGGTAATGAAAAACTGTTTTTT. Residues: CASTLPDRGNEKLFF.

V and J are TRBV30 and TRBJ2-5; 8 nucleotides agree with TRBD1. With V trimmed by 4 bases and J by 7 bases, 5 bases remained unmatched. The length of the CDR3 is 12 residues. Germline assignment: CDR1 GTSNPN and CDR2 SVGIG (reference sequence). The CDR3 is CAWTGDRPTQYF. The CDR3 coding sequence is TGTGCCTGGACGGGGGACAGGCCGACCCAGTACTTC.

This clone occurred once. The chain has TRBV5-5 and TRBJ1-5; 10 bases are a match to TRBD1. The J segment lost 7 bases and the V segment lost 3 bases, leaving 7 bases of the junction unmatched. The CDR3 covers 15 residues. Germline V lookup: CDR1 SGHKS, CDR2 YYEKEE (reference sequence). This CDR3 reads CASSSGTGVSQPQHF. In DNA, the CDR3 is TGTGCCAGCAGCTCCGGGACAGGGGTGTCCCAGCCCCAGCATTTT.

The J gene is TRBJ1-1, the V gene TRBV30; TRBD1 might be the D (6 bases). Trimming pared 0 bases from V and 4 bases from J, leaving 9 bases between. There are 13 residues in the CDR3. CDR1 is GTSNPN, CDR2 SVGIG, per germline (reference sequence). The CDR3 region has the DNA TGTGCCTGGAGTGTACGAGGGGGCACTGAAGCTTTCTTT. Encoded protein: CAWSVRGGTEAFF.

V is TRBV10-3 and J is TRBJ2-1; TRBD2 is a possible D gene (6 bases). This CDR3 region has 16 residues. Germline loops: CDR1 ENHRY, CDR2 SYGVKD. Trimming took off 6 bases at V and 7 bases at J, with 22 bases between the two ends. This CDR3 reads CAISDGIGGPWNEQFF. In nucleotides, the CDR3 is TGTGCCATCAGCGATGGTATAGGAGGGCCGTGGAATGAGCAGTTCTTC.

This chain connects TRBV27 to TRBJ1-4; D is ambiguous. The V gene lost 5 bases and the J gene lost 8 bases, with 12 bases spanning the gap. This CDR3 contains 13 residues. Germline CDR1 reads MNHEY; CDR2 reads SMNVEV (reference sequence). The CDR3: CASSTRLLEKLFF. The CDR3 bases are TGTGCCAGCAGTACTCGCCTCCTGGAAAAACTGTTTTTT. The whole variable domain, remainder taken from reference TRBV27 and TRBJ1-4, is EAQVTQNPRYLITVTGKKLTVTCSQNMNHEYMSWYRQDPGLGLRQIYYSMNVEVTDKGDVPEGYKVSRKEKRNFPLILESPSPNQTSLYFCASSTRLLEKLFFGSGTQLSVL.

The chain is built from TRBV10-3 and TRBJ2-6; 10 bases fit TRBD1. Trimming at V came to 5 bases and at J to 8 bases, leaving 6 bases not matched to a gene. The CDR3 is 15 amino acids. Germline CDR1 and CDR2: ENHRY and SYGVKD. The CDR3 DNA reads TGTGCCATCAGTACGGGACAGGGGTTTTCCAACGTCCTGACTTTC. The encoded protein is CAISTGQGFSNVLTF.

The chain joins TRBV10-3 to TRBJ1-1; 7 nucleotides match TRBD1. The CDR3 has 16 residues. The V gene end was trimmed by 2 bases and the J gene end by 8 bases; junction bases not matched to a gene: 14. Germline V lookup: CDR1 ENHRY, CDR2 SYGVKD. The DNA of the CDR3 is TGTGCCATCAGTGAGGGTAGGGGGCCTCTTAAGGGCGAAGCTTTCTTT. Protein sequence: CAISEGRGPLKGEAFF.

The chain joins TRBV28 to TRBJ1-5, with 8 bases identical to TRBD1. The J segment lost 6 bases and the V segment lost 4 bases, leaving 5 bases of the junction unmatched. The V gene's germline CDR1 is MDHEN and CDR2 SYDVKM. The CDR3 covers 14 residues. As DNA, the CDR3 is TGTGCCAGCAGTTATTCAGGGGGCGGTCAGCCCCAGCATTTT. Its protein is CASSYSGGGQPQHF. Full variable domain (outside the CDR3, taken from reference TRBV28 and TRBJ1-5): DVKVTQSSRYLVKRTGEKVFLECVQDMDHENMFWYRQDPGLGLRLIYFSYDVKMKEKGDIPEGYSVSREKKERFSLILESASTNQTSMYLCASSYSGGGQPQHFGDGTRLSIL.